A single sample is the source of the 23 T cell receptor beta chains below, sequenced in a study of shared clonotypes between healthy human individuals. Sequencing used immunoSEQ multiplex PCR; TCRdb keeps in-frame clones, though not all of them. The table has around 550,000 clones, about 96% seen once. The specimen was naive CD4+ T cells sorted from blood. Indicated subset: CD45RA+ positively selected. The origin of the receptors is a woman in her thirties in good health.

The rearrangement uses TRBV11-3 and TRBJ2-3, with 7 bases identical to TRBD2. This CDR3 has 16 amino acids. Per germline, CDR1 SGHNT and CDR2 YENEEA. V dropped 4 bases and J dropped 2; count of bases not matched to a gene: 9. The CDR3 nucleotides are TGTGCCAGCAGCTGGGGAATAGCGGGCCACACAGATACGCAGTATTTT. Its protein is CASSWGIAGHTDTQYF.

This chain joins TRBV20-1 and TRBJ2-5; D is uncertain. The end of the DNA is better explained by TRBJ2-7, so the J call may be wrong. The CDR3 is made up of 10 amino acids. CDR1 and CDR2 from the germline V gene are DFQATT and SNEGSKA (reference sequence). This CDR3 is CSASPYEQYF. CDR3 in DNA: TGCAGTGCTAGCCCCTACGAGCAGTACTTC.

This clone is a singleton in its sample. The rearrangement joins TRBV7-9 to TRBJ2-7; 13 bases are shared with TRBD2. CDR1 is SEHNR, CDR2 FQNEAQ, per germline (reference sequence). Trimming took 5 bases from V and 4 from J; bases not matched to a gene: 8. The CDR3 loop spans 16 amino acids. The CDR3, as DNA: TGTGCCAGCAGCCCCCGACTGACTAGCGGGAGGTACGAGCAGTACTTC. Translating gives CASSPRLTSGRYEQYF.

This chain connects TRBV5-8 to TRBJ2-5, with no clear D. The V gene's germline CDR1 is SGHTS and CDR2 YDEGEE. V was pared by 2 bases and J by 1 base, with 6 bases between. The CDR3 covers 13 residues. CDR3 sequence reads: CASSFGVQETQYF. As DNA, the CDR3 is TGTGCCAGCAGCTTCGGAGTCCAAGAGACCCAGTACTTC.

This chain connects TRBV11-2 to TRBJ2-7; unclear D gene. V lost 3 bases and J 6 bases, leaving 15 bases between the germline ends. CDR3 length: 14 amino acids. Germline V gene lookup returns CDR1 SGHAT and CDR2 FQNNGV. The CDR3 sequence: CASSLDDRLGEQYF. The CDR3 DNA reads TGTGCCAGCAGCTTGGACGATCGGCTGGGCGAGCAGTACTTC.

CDR3 in amino acids: CASSENSNQPQHF. The CDR3 DNA reads TGCGCCAGCAGTGAGAATAGCAATCAGCCCCAGCATTTT. V is TRBV10-2 and J is TRBJ1-5; D is unresolved. This CDR3 is built from 13 residues. CDR1 is WSHSY and CDR2 is SAAADI in the germline V gene. The V end lost 2 bases, the J end lost 0 bases, and 2 bases lay between the germline ends.

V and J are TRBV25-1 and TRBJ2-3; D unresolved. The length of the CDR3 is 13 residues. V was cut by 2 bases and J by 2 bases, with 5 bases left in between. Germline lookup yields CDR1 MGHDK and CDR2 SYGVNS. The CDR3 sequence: CASSEMYTDTQYF. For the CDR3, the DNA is TGTGCCAGCAGTGAAATGTACACAGATACGCAGTATTTT.

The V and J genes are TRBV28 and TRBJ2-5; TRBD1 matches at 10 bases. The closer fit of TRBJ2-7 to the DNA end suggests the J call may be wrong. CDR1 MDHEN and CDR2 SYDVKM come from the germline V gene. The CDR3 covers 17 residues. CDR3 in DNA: TGTGCCAGCAGTCGACGGCTGGGCGGGACAGGGGCGTACGAGCAGTACTTC. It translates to CASSRRLGGTGAYEQYF.

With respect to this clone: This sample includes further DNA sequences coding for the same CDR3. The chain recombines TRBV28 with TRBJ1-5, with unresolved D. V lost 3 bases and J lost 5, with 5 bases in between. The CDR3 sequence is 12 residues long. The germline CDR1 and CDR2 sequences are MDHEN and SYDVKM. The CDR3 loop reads CASSLLYQPQHF. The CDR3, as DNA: TGTGCCAGCAGTTTGCTATATCAGCCCCAGCATTTT.

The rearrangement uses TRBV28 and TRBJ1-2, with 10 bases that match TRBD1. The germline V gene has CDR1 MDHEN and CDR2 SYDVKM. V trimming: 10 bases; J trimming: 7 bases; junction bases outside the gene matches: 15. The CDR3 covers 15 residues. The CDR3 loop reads CATRRLGQGDRGYTF. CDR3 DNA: TGTGCCACCAGAAGGCTAGGACAGGGGGATCGTGGCTACACCTTC.

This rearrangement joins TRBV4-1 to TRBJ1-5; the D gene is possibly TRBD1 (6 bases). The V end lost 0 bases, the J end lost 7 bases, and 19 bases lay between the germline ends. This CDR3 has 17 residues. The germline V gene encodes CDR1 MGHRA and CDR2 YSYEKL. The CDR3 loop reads CASSQDSAGGRGQPQHF. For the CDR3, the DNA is TGCGCCAGCAGCCAAGACTCCGCCGGGGGGCGAGGACAGCCCCAGCATTTT.

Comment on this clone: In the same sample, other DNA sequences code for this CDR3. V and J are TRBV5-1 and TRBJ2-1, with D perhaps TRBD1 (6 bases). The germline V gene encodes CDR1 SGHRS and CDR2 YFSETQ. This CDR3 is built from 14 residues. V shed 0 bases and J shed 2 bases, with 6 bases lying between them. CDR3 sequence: CASSLGTAYNEQFF. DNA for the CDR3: TGCGCCAGCAGCTTGGGGACAGCCTACAATGAGCAGTTCTTC.

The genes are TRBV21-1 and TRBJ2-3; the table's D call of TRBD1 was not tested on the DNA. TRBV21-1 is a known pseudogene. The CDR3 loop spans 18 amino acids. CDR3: CASSRRPAGPIPTDTQYF. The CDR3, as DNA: TGTGCCAGCAGCCGCCGGCCGGCTGGGCCCATCCCCACAGATACGCAGTATTTT.

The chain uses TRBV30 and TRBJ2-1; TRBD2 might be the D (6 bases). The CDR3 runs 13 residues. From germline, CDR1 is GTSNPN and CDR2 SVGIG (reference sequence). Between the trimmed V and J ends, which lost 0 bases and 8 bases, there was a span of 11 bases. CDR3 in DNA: TGTGCCTGGAGTGTACAAGCGGGCCATGAGCAGTTCTTC. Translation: CAWSVQAGHEQFF.

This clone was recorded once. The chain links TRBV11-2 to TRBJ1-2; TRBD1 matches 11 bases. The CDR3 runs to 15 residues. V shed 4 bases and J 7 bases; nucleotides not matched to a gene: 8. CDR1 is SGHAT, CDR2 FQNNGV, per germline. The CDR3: CASSWIGTGGSGYTF. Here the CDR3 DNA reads TGTGCCAGCAGCTGGATCGGGACAGGGGGTTCTGGCTACACCTTC.

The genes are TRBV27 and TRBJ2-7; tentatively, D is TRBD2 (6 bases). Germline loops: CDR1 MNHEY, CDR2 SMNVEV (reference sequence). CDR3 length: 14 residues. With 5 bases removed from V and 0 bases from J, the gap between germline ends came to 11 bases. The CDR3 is CASSQSGFSYEQYF. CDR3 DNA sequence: TGTGCCAGCAGTCAAAGCGGGTTCTCCTACGAGCAGTACTTC.

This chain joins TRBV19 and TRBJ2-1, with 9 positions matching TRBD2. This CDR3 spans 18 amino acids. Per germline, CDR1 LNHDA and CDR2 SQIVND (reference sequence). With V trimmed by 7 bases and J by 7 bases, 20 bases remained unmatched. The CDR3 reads CASTVDRPLIAGENEQFF. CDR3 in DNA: TGTGCCAGTACCGTTGACAGGCCCCTCATAGCGGGAGAGAATGAGCAGTTCTTC.

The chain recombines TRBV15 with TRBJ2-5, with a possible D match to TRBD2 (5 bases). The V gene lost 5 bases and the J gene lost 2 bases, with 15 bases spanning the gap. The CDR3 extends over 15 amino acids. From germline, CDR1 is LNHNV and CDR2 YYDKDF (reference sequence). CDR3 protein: CATSQTSGLQETQYF. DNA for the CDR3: TGTGCCACCAGCCAAACCTCAGGACTTCAAGAGACCCAGTACTTC.

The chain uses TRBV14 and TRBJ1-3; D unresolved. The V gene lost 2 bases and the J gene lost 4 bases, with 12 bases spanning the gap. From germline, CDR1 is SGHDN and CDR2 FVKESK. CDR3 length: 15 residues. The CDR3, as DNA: TGTGCCAGCAGCCAACTCGCGGGAGGCGGAAACACCATATATTTT. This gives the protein CASSQLAGGGNTIYF. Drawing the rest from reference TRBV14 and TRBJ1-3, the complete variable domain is EAGVTQFPSHSVIEKGQTVTLRCDPISGHDNLYWYRRVMGKEIKFLLHFVKESKQDESGMPNNRFLAERTGGTYSTLKVQPAELEDSGVYFCASSQLAGGGNTIYFGEGSWLTVV.

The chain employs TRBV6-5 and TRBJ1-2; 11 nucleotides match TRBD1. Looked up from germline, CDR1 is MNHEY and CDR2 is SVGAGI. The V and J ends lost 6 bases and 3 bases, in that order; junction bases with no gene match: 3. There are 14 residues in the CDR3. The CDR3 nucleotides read TGTGCCAGCAGCCGGGACAGGGGGGACTATGGCTACACCTTC. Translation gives CASSRDRGDYGYTF.

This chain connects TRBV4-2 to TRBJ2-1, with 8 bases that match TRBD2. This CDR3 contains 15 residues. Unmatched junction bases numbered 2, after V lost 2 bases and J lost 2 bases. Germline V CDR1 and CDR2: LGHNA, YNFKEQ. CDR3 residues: CASSQLSGTYNEQFF. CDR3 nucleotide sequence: TGTGCCAGCAGCCAACTTAGCGGGACCTACAATGAGCAGTTCTTC.

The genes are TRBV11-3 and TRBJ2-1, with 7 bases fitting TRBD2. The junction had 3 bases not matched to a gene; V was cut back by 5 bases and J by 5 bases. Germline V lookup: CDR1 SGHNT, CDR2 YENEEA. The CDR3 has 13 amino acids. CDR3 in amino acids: CASSGGGDNEQFF. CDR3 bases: TGTGCCAGCAGCGGGGGGGGAGACAATGAGCAGTTCTTC.

DNA for the CDR3: TGTGCCAGCAGTTTAATCGGCAAAACTAATGAAAAACTGTTTTTT. It codes for CASSLIGKTNEKLFF. V usage is TRBV28 and J usage is TRBJ1-4, with no clear D. Between the trimmed V and J ends, which lost 2 bases and 1 base, there was a span of 8 bases. This CDR3 is 15 amino acids long. The germline CDR1 and CDR2 sequences are MDHEN and SYDVKM.